What follows describes a single T cell receptor (beta chain). Its cognate antigen is unknown. The data derive from a study of T-cell memory formation after mild COVID-19. Study-wide findings and caveats: Memory cells collected pre-infection included some clones that later responded, suggesting cross-reactive memory joined.

TCRdb called the 5' RACE reads again in MiXCR, with one record for every CDR3 protein. The sample yields 140,000 or so distinct CDR3 sequences, about 19% seen once. The CDR3 sequence is 18 residues long. V shed 2 bases and J shed 1 base, with 19 bases lying between them. The germline V gene encodes CDR1 SGHNT and CDR2 YENEEA. V gene TRBV11-3 combines with J gene TRBJ2-3; D tentatively reads TRBD1 or TRBD2 (6 bases each). The clonotype was recovered from an adult woman who had mild COVID-19 (a few samples of this study predate the infection). Cell type and time point are not known. The sequenced material came from PBMCs or a T cell subset sorted from them (not recorded which). CDR3 bases: TGTGCCAGCAGCTTAAGGGGACAATGGGGACTGGGCACAGATACGCAGTATTTT. This codes for CASSLRGQWGLGTDTQYF.